The present T cell receptor (beta chain) was sequenced within a study of graft-versus-host responses after intestinal transplantation. Overall study findings and caveats: The authors found GvH clones in recipient marrow, some appearing first in ileum or blood.

Concerning this clone: The antigen is not known.

CDR1 is LNHDA, CDR2 SQIVND, per germline (reference sequence). V lost 3 bases to trimming and J lost 0 bases; unmatched junction nucleotides: 1. The CDR3 length is 14 residues. Repertoires were generated with immunoSEQ multiplex PCR, while TCRdb's copy carries only in-frame clones and drops some. Here the sample spans around 29,000 clones, 90% to 95% being singletons. This chain uses TRBV19 with TRBJ1-2, with 7 bases matching TRBD1. This receptor was identified in a human patient who received an intestinal transplant, so some T cells may come from the graft donor. The specimen was PBMCs, collected around 63 days after intestinal transplant. The CDR3 DNA follows: TGTGCCAGTAGTATGGACAGGTCTAACTATGGCTACACCTTC. Amino acids: CASSMDRSNYGYTF.